The TCR beta chain described here comes from a study of cytomegalovirus exposure and HLA in healthy donors. Study conclusions and caveats: For most TCR sequences rarity was the rule, although some public TCRs occurred in many donors.

A remark on this clone: The antigen remains unidentified.

The protocol was immunoSEQ multiplex PCR, while the TCRdb copy is restricted to in-frame clones and leaves out a portion. The table records about 150,000 clones, 70% to 85% of them present only once. Trimming removed 4 bases from V and 4 bases from J, with 16 bases in between. The CDR3 covers 15 residues. Germline-derived CDR1 and CDR2 are MNHEY and SMNVEV (reference sequence). Sequencing input: PBMCs. This sequence was found in a man aged 30 to 39 in good health and CMV-seropositive. V is TRBV27 and J is TRBJ1-1; TRBD1 might be the D (5 bases). The CDR3 DNA reads TGTGCCAGCAGTTCAGACCCCTGGGGGGGCACTGAAGCTTTCTTT. Translation: CASSSDPWGGTEAFF.